Listed below are T cell receptor beta chains from one sample, sequenced in a study of early T cells in non-severe SARS-CoV-2 infection. In TCRdb, the 5' RACE reads were re-called with MiXCR into one record per CDR3 protein. The data contain approximately 89,000 distinct CDR3 sequences, roughly 13% of them singletons. Sequencing was performed on whole blood. The receptor set was obtained from an adult who was a healthcare worker with PCR-confirmed SARS-CoV-2 infection or an uninfected control (not recorded which). Each CDR3 is given with its conserved first and last residue. D genes are given only for firm matches. The size entry is marked missing in some rows and otherwise reads once, few, many or a size class.

j_gene	d_gene	v_gene	len	abundance	CDR3aa	CDR3nt
TRBJ1-5	TRBD1	TRBV5-8	14	many	CASRAGTGDQPQHF	TGTGCCAGCAGGGCCGGGACAGGGGATCAGCCCCAGCATTTT
TRBJ2-1	NA	TRBV11-2	14	many	CASSLEDGYNEQFF	TGTGCCAGCAGCTTGGAGGACGGGTACAATGAGCAGTTCTTC
TRBJ2-3	NA	TRBV4-2	15	NA	CASSPGEPRTDTQYF	TGTGCCAGCAGCCCAGGCGAGCCGCGCACAGATACGCAGTATTTT
TRBJ1-2	TRBD1	TRBV6-5	13	NA	CASRDRGGYGYTF	TGTGCCAGCAGGGACAGGGGCGGCTATGGCTACACCTTC
TRBJ2-1	NA	TRBV12-5	15	NA	CATPLPVTCYNEQFF	TGTGCTACCCCTTTACCGGTGACTTGTTACAATGAGCAGTTCTTC
TRBJ1-1	NA	TRBV29-1	16	NA	CSAEGIKGRRNTEAFF	TGCAGCGCTGAGGGTATTAAGGGGAGGAGAAACACTGAAGCTTTCTTT
TRBJ2-7	NA	TRBV28	11	NA	CASSRSWEQYF	TGTGCCAGCAGCCGGAGTTGGGAGCAGTACTTC
TRBJ1-2	TRBD1	TRBV28	13	few	CASSPTGNYGYTF	TGTGCCAGCAGTCCGACAGGGAACTATGGCTACACCTTC
TRBJ2-5	NA	TRBV7-9	13	few	CASSLPGQETQYF	TGTGCCAGCAGCTTACCCGGCCAAGAGACCCAGTACTTC
TRBJ2-7	NA	TRBV5-5	12	few	CASSLEAYEQYF	TGTGCCAGCAGCTTGGAGGCCTACGAGCAGTACTTC
TRBJ2-1	NA	TRBV11-1	16	many	CASSLGGWVVRDEQFF	TGTGCCAGCAGCTTAGGTGGGTGGGTAGTTAGGGATGAGCAGTTCTTC
TRBJ2-7	TRBD1	TRBV11-2	11	NA	CASSLGQGTYF	TGTGCCAGCAGCTTAGGACAGGGGACGTACTTC
TRBJ2-5	NA	TRBV29-1	13	few	CSPPGAPSETQYF	TGCAGCCCACCCGGGGCCCCTTCAGAGACCCAGTACTTC
TRBJ2-2	NA	TRBV7-3	13	NA	CASSALNTGELFF	TGTGCCAGCAGCGCTCTTAACACCGGGGAGCTGTTTTTT
TRBJ2-7	NA	TRBV3-1	12	many	CARLASIYEQYF	TGTGCCCGCTTAGCGAGTATATACGAGCAGTACTTC
TRBJ2-3	NA	TRBV29-1	12	few	CSVEEVADTQYF	TGCAGCGTTGAAGAAGTAGCAGATACGCAGTATTTT
TRBJ1-1	NA	TRBV7-2	13	once	CASSLWGNTEAFF	TGTGCCAGCAGCTTATGGGGGAACACTGAAGCTTTCTTT
TRBJ2-7	TRBD1	TRBV12-3/TRBV12-4	15	few	CASTFGQGGYYEQYF	TGTGCCAGCACCTTTGGACAGGGCGGATACTACGAGCAGTACTTC
TRBJ1-5	NA	TRBV12-3/TRBV12-4	14	many	CASSLGQSNQPQHF	TGTGCCAGCAGTTTAGGGCAGAGCAATCAGCCCCAGCATTTT
TRBJ2-7	NA	TRBV5-6	14	once	CVSSTEPNPYEQYF	TGTGTCAGCAGCACCGAACCGAACCCCTACGAGCAGTACTTC
TRBJ2-1	TRBD1	TRBV11-2	15	few	CASTLGQGIYNEQFF	TGTGCCAGCACCCTCGGACAGGGGATCTACAATGAGCAGTTCTTC
TRBJ2-7	TRBD2	TRBV5-1	14	few	CASSFVAGAYEQYF	TGCGCCAGCAGCTTTGTAGCGGGAGCCTACGAGCAGTACTTC
TRBJ1-2	NA	TRBV24-1	13	few	CATSDRRNYGYTF	TGTGCCACCAGTGATCGGCGGAACTATGGCTACACCTTC
TRBJ1-5	NA	TRBV29-1	13	NA	CSVKTGSNQPQHF	TGCAGCGTTAAGACAGGAAGCAATCAGCCCCAGCATTTT
TRBJ1-2	NA	TRBV6-5	15	NA	CASSYSDRLNYGYTF	TGTGCCAGCAGTTATTCCGACAGACTTAACTATGGCTACACCTTC
TRBJ2-5	NA	TRBV2	12	NA	CASSETRETQYF	TGTGCCAGCAGTGAAACTCGAGAGACCCAGTACTTC
TRBJ1-1	NA	TRBV14	13	NA	CASSQALNTEAFF	TGTGCCAGCAGCCAAGCTCTGAACACTGAAGCTTTCTTT
TRBJ2-1	TRBD2	TRBV7-6	16	once	CANSLALAGGGNEQFF	TGTGCCAACAGCTTAGCGCTGGCGGGCGGGGGAAATGAGCAGTTCTTC
TRBJ2-5	NA	TRBV29-1	12	few	CSVEAINLAQHF	TGCAGCGTTGAAGCGATTAATTTGGCCCAGCACTTC
TRBJ2-5	TRBD1	TRBV9	15	NA	CASSPGQGAEETQYF	TGTGCCAGCAGTCCGGGACAGGGGGCTGAGGAGACCCAGTACTTC
TRBJ2-5	NA	TRBV11-2	14	NA	CASSLPDGRETQYF	TGTGCCAGCAGCTTACCGGACGGCCGGGAGACCCAGTACTTC
TRBJ1-5	NA	TRBV2	13	NA	CASSVGGNQPQHF	TGTGCCAGCAGTGTAGGAGGCAATCAGCCCCAGCATTTT
TRBJ2-7	TRBD2	TRBV2	14	many	CASNPEVGGNEQYF	TGTGCCAGCAACCCCGAGGTGGGGGGGAACGAGCAGTACTTC